These 26 T cell receptor beta chains were sequenced from one sample in a study of blood T cells in healthy people across ages. With a J-beta primer mix and a sample-barcoded 5' primer, a second PCR ran about 7 to 12 cycles. TCRdb re-derived calls from the 5' RACE reads in MiXCR, one entry per CDR3 protein. The sample includes around 990,000 distinct CDR3 sequences, about 25% seen only once; the top ten take around 0.75%. This sample also appeared in a second study, on T cells of mothers and their children.

The source material was blood. Every receptor here comes from a girl aged 2-9 years in good health.

Turning to this clonotype: At one end, the junction sequence differs from germline, possibly due to a read error. The chain uses TRBV20-1 and TRBJ1-2; tentative D call: TRBD1 (5 bases). This CDR3 is 11 amino acids long. Germline lookup yields CDR1 DFQATT and CDR2 SNEGSKA (reference sequence). Written as DNA, the CDR3 is TGCAGTTCTAGGGGCCTCCGAGGCTACACCTTC. It translates to CSSRGLRGYTF.

The chain combines TRBV5-1 with TRBJ2-1; D may be TRBD2 (7 bases). The J call may be incorrect, as the DNA end agrees better with TRBJ2-5. Per germline, CDR1 SGHRS and CDR2 YFSETQ. The CDR3 consists of 15 residues. As DNA, the CDR3 is TGCGCCAGCAGCGCGAGGGGGGCTAGCGGAGAGACCCAGTACTTC. It encodes CASSARGASGETQYF.

The chain has TRBV5-1 and TRBJ2-4; D might be TRBD1 (5 bases). There are 14 residues in the CDR3. CDR1 is SGHRS and CDR2 is YFSETQ in the germline V gene. V was cut by 4 bases and J by 6 bases, with 14 bases left in between. CDR3 DNA sequence: TGCGCCAGCAGCAGGGGTCCCCAAGGAAACATTCAGTACTTC. Protein sequence: CASSRGPQGNIQYF.

This sequence joins TRBV29-1 and TRBJ2-7; D assignment may be TRBD1 or TRBD2 (6 bases each). V was cut by 4 bases and J by 0 bases, with 19 bases left in between. Germline V lookup: CDR1 SQVTM, CDR2 ANQGSEA. The CDR3 contains 16 residues. The CDR3 loop is CSVGDVGGFTSYEQYF. CDR3 DNA sequence: TGCAGCGTTGGGGATGTGGGGGGCTTTACCTCCTACGAGCAGTACTTC.

This clonotype was seen once. The chain combines TRBV28 with TRBJ2-1, with D possibly being TRBD1 (6 bases). The DNA end is a closer match to TRBJ2-7, so the J assignment may be wrong. Germline CDR1 is MDHEN and CDR2 is SYDVKM. The CDR3 spans 12 residues. The CDR3 is CASTGDTREQYF. CDR3 in DNA: TGTGCCAGCACTGGGGACACTCGAGAGCAGTACTTC.

The chain couples TRBV6-6 to TRBJ2-4; no definite D call. V lost 2 bases, J lost 8 bases, and 1 base lay in between. Looked up from germline, CDR1 is MNHNY and CDR2 is SVGAGI (reference sequence). The CDR3 has 10 amino acids. DNA of the CDR3: TGTGCCAGCAGTTACGACATTCAGTACTTC. Encoded protein: CASSYDIQYF.

In this sample, this clonotype turned up once. The chain joins TRBV6-6 to TRBJ1-4, with D maybe TRBD1 (6 bases). Trimming took off 0 bases at V and 7 bases at J, with 9 bases between the two ends. The V gene's germline CDR1 is MNHNY and CDR2 SVGAGI (reference sequence). The CDR3 runs 14 residues. For the CDR3, the DNA is TGTGCCAGCAGTTACTCGTTAGGGGGTGAAAAACTGTTTTTT. This sequence encodes CASSYSLGGEKLFF.

CDR3 in amino acids: CASQATGTGGLGAGPWSGEQFF. As DNA, the CDR3 is TGTGCCAGCCAGGCGACAGGGACAGGGGGCTTGGGGGCCGGGCCGTGGTCGGGTGAGCAGTTCTTC. The chain recombines TRBV12-3 or TRBV12-4 with TRBJ2-5; TRBD1 aligns across 12 bases. Gene TRBJ2-1 matches the end of the DNA better, so the J call may be wrong. This CDR3 region has 22 residues.

The J gene is TRBJ2-3, the V gene TRBV7-9, with D unresolved. The germline CDR1 and CDR2 sequences are SEHNR and FQNEAQ (reference sequence). Trimming removed 2 bases at V and 3 bases at J, with 15 bases between. This CDR3 has 16 residues. In DNA form, the CDR3 reads TGTGCCAGCAGCTTAATTGTCCAGACGAGGACAGATACGCAGTATTTT. Protein: CASSLIVQTRTDTQYF.

This chain connects TRBV10-3 to TRBJ2-1, with 7 positions matching TRBD1. The J segment lost 8 bases and the V segment lost 7 bases, leaving 5 bases of the junction unmatched. CDR3 size: 12 residues. CDR1 and CDR2 from the germline V gene are ENHRY and SYGVKD. The CDR3 loop reads CAITEGGHEQFF. The CDR3 DNA sequence: TGTGCCATCACGGAAGGGGGCCATGAGCAGTTCTTC.

The rearrangement joins TRBV7-9 to TRBJ2-1; 9 nucleotides align to TRBD1. Germline lookup yields CDR1 SEHNR and CDR2 FQNEAQ (reference sequence). V lost 5 bases to trimming and J lost 7 bases; unmatched junction nucleotides: 6. This CDR3 spans 14 amino acids. The CDR3 nucleotides are TGTGCCAGCAGCCCTAGACAGGGGGGGAATGAGCAGTTCTTC. The encoded protein is CASSPRQGGNEQFF.

J is TRBJ2-1 and V is TRBV29-1, with a weak D call TRBD2 (6 bases). The J call may be wrong; the DNA end is better matched by TRBJ2-5. The germline V gene encodes CDR1 SQVTM and CDR2 ANQGSEA. The CDR3 has 15 amino acids. The CDR3: CSAAGRSGTVGTQYF. The CDR3 DNA reads as TGCAGCGCCGCCGGGAGATCAGGGACCGTGGGGACCCAGTACTTC.

The chain combines TRBV6-6 with TRBJ2-5; D is possibly TRBD1 (7 bases). This CDR3 has 14 residues. V shed 2 bases and J shed 10 bases, with 17 bases lying between them. Germline CDR1 MNHNY, CDR2 SVGAGI (reference sequence). Here the CDR3 DNA reads TGTGCCAGCAGTTACGCGGCTCCCAGGGGGGTCCAGTACTTC. Translation gives CASSYAAPRGVQYF.

This clonotype was detected only a few times. The genes are TRBV7-6 and TRBJ2-7; D perhaps matches TRBD2 (6 bases). Germline V gene lookup returns CDR1 SGHVS and CDR2 FNYEAQ. The V end lost 5 bases, the J end lost 6 bases, and 20 bases lay between the germline ends. This CDR3 comprises 15 residues. CDR3 in amino acids: CASSVTDSEGLEQYF. CDR3 DNA: TGTGCCAGCAGCGTAACAGACTCCGAGGGACTCGAGCAGTACTTC. The full variable domain, completed using reference TRBV7-6 and TRBJ2-7, is GAGVSQSPRYKVTKRGQDVALRCDPISGHVSLYWYRQALGQGPEFLTYFNYEAQQDKSGLPNDRFSAERPEGSISTLTIQRTEQRDSAMYRCASSVTDSEGLEQYFGPGTRLTVT.

V gene TRBV12-3 or TRBV12-4 combines with J gene TRBJ2-1; D may be TRBD2 (6 bases). This CDR3 contains 13 residues. Trimming took 5 bases from V and 8 from J, leaving 13 bases between them. DNA of the CDR3: TGTGCCAGCAGTCCGCGGAGGGGCGATGAGCAGTTCTTC. It codes for CASSPRRGDEQFF.

About this clonotype: One end of the junction varies from germline; a read error may be responsible. The chain employs TRBV7-9 and TRBJ2-7; D is ambiguous. There are 12 residues in the CDR3. Per the germline V gene, CDR1 is SEHNR and CDR2 is FQNEAQ (reference sequence). Written as DNA, the CDR3 is TGTGCCGGCAGCCTCGACCTCTACGAGCAGTACTTC. This sequence encodes CAGSLDLYEQYF.

The V gene is TRBV20-1, the J gene TRBJ2-5; D perhaps matches TRBD2 (5 bases). The J call may be in error: the DNA end matches TRBJ2-1 better. The germline CDR1 and CDR2 sequences are DFQATT and SNEGSKA (reference sequence). There are 11 residues in the CDR3. DNA of the CDR3: TGCAGTGCTAGAGATCGCGGGCACCAGTTCTTC. As protein: CSARDRGHQFF.

The genes are TRBV11-2 and TRBJ2-3; tentative D call: TRBD1 (5 bases). V was shortened by 3 bases and J by 0 bases, with 13 bases between the two germline ends. Germline V gene sequence: CDR1 SGHAT, CDR2 FQNNGV. The CDR3 totals 16 residues. The DNA of the CDR3 is TGTGCCAGCAGCTTCGCGCAGGGTATGAGCACAGATACGCAGTATTTT. It encodes CASSFAQGMSTDTQYF.

The CDR3 region is CASSLTRSGYEQYF. The CDR3, as DNA: TGTGCCAGCAGCTTAACCAGGTCCGGCTACGAGCAGTACTTC. V is TRBV7-9 and J is TRBJ2-7; D not certain. Trimming removed 2 bases at V and 3 bases at J, with 11 bases between. The CDR3 is 14 amino acids. Germline V CDR1 and CDR2: SEHNR, FQNEAQ (reference sequence).

V and J are TRBV4-3 and TRBJ2-1, with 7 bases that match TRBD2. Germline-derived CDR1 and CDR2 are LGHNA and YSLEER. Trimming cost V 4 bases and J 3 bases; bases outside gene matches: 6. This CDR3 is 15 amino acids long. The CDR3 loop is CASSRERDFYNEQFF. The CDR3 DNA is TGCGCCAGCAGCCGAGAGCGGGATTTCTACAATGAGCAGTTCTTC.

The chain joins TRBV5-1 to TRBJ2-5; a weak D match, TRBD1 (6 bases). Matching the DNA end better, TRBJ2-7 makes the J call doubtful. In germline, CDR1 is SGHRS, CDR2 YFSETQ. The CDR3 extends over 14 amino acids. The CDR3 here is CASSLFTGTDEQYF. The DNA of the CDR3 is TGCGCCAGCAGCTTGTTTACAGGGACCGACGAGCAGTACTTC.

For the CDR3, the DNA is TGCGCCAGCAGCTTGTGGTTGGAGTCTGTGTATGAGCAGTTCTTC. It codes for CASSLWLESVYEQFF. The chain couples TRBV5-1 to TRBJ2-5, with D unclear. The J call may be wrong; the DNA end is better matched by TRBJ2-1. Germline-derived CDR1 and CDR2 are SGHRS and YFSETQ. This CDR3 comprises 15 residues.

The chain joins TRBV7-6 to TRBJ1-4, with a tentative D call TRBD1 (5 bases). The CDR3 is 15 residues long. The V end was cut by 6 bases, the J end by 8 bases, with 19 bases between. The germline V gene encodes CDR1 SGHVS and CDR2 FNYEAQ. The CDR3: CASSLEGREREKLFF. As DNA, the CDR3 is TGTGCCAGCAGTTTGGAGGGCAGGGAGAGAGAAAAACTGTTTTTT.

The chain employs TRBV29-1 and TRBJ1-1; perhaps TRBD1 as D (5 bases). Germline values: CDR1 SQVTM, CDR2 ANQGSEA. This CDR3 contains 12 residues. Trimming took off 8 bases at V and 1 base at J, with 11 bases between the two ends. The CDR3 bases are TGCAGCACAGGTTTAGAGAACACTGAAGCTTTCTTT. This encodes CSTGLENTEAFF.

The J gene is TRBJ2-6, the V gene TRBV7-9; D unclear. The CDR3 runs to 12 residues. The germline CDR1 and CDR2 sequences are SEHNR and FQNEAQ (reference sequence). Trimming cost V 1 base and J 10 bases, with 5 bases left between them. CDR3 loop: CASSLVGNVLTF. The CDR3 nucleotides are TGTGCCAGCAGCTTAGTGGGAAACGTCCTGACTTTC.

This chain uses TRBV11-2 with TRBJ1-2, with D unresolved. The CDR3 spans 18 residues. Germline-derived CDR1 and CDR2 are SGHAT and FQNNGV. V was clipped by 5 bases and J by 3 bases, with 25 bases between them. CDR3 DNA sequence: TGTGCCAGCAGCCAACTCGTTTTTAGGGAGGAACCTTACTATGGCTACACCTTC. Translating gives CASSQLVFREEPYYGYTF.